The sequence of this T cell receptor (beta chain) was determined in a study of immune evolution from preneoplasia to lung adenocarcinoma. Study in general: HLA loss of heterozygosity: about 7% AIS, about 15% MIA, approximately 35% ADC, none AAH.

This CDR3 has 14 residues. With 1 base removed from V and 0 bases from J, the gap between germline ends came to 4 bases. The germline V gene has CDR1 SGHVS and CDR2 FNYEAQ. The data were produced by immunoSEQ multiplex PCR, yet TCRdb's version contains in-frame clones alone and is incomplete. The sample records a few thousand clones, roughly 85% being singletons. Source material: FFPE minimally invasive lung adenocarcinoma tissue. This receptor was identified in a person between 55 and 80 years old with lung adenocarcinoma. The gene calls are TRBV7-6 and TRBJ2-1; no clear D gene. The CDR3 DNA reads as TGTGCCAGCAGCTTAGGCAGCTCCTACAATGAGCAGTTCTTC. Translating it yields CASSLGSSYNEQFF.